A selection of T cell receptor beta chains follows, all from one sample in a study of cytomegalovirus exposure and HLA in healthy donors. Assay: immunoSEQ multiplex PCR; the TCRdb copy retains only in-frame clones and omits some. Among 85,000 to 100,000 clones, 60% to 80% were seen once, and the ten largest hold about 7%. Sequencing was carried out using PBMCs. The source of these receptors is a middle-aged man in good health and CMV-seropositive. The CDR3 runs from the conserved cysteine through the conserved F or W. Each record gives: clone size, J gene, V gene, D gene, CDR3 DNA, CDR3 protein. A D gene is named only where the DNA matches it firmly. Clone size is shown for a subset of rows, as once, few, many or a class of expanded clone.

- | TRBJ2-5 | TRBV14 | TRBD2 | TGTGCCAGCAGCCCTCCCCTGGAGCGGGGGATCCAAGAGACCCAGTACTTC | CASSPPLERGIQETQYF
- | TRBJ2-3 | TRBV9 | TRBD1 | TGTGCCAGCAGCGTAGCGGACAGGGGGCGCGCAGATACGCAGTATTTT | CASSVADRGRADTQYF
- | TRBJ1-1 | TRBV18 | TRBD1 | TGTGCCAGCTCACAGCGGACAGGAGTGAACACTGAAGCTTTCTTT | CASSQRTGVNTEAFF
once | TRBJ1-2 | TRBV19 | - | TGTGCCAGTAGTATTAAGACAGGAAATCATGGCTACACCTTC | CASSIKTGNHGYTF
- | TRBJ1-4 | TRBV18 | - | TGTGCCAGCTCGCAGCGGGGGCTCGGAACTAATGAAAAACTGTTTTTT | CASSQRGLGTNEKLFF
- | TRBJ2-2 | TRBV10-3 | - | TGTGCCGTTAAGGACATAAAGAACACCGGGGAGCTGTTTTTT | CAVKDIKNTGELFF
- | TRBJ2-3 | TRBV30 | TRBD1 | TGTGCCTGGAGCGGGACAGGGATCACAGATACGCAGTATTTT | CAWSGTGITDTQYF
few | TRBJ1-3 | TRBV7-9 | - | TGTGCCAGCGACGGCGGGGGATTCGCTGGAAACACCATATATTTT | CASDGGGFAGNTIYF
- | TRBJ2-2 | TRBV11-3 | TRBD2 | TGTGCCAGCAGCTTACTAGCGGGGGGATCCGGGGAGCTGTTTTTT | CASSLLAGGSGELFF
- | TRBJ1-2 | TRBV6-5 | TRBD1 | TGTGCCAGCAGTTACGGGGGACAGAGGGAGGGCTACACCTTC | CASSYGGQREGYTF
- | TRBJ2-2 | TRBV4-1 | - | TGCGCCAGCAGCCAAGATTGGGGGCAGGGTTACACCGGGGAGCTGTTTTTT | CASSQDWGQGYTGELFF
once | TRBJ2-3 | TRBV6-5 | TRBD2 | TGTGCCAGCCGACTAGCGGGGGGGAGCACAGATACGCAGTATTTT | CASRLAGGSTDTQYF
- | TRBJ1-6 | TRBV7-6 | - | TGTGCCAGCAGGTCGGGGGGAACTGGCTATCCCCTCCACTTT | CASRSGGTGYPLHF
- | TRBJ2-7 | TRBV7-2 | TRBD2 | TGTGCCAGCAGCTTAGATAGCGGGGGCCTCTACGAGCAGTACTTC | CASSLDSGGLYEQYF
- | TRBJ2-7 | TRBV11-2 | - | TGTGCCAGCAGCTTAGATGACAGCTACTACGAGCAGTACTTC | CASSLDDSYYEQYF
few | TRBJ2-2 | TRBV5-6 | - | TGTGCCAGCAGCTCGCGAGGGGGCGGGGAGCTGTTTTTT | CASSSRGGGELFF
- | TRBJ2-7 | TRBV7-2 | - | TGTGCCAGCAGCTTTAGATACGAGCAGTACTTC | CASSFRYEQYF
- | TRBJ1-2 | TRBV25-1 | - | TGTGCCAGCAGTGCAGAGACAGACTTCTATGGCTACACCTTC | CASSAETDFYGYTF
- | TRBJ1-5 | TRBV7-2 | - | TGTGCCAGCAGCTTATCCCATGGCAATCAGCCCCAGCATTTT | CASSLSHGNQPQHF
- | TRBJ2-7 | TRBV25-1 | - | TGTGCCAGCAGTGTTGGCGGGGTTTTCTCCTACGAGCAGTACTTC | CASSVGGVFSYEQYF
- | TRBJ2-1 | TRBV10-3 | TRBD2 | TGTGCCATCAGTTCACAAGGGGGACTAGCGGGGGGACCTGAGCAGTTCTTC | CAISSQGGLAGGPEQFF
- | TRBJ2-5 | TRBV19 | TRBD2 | TGTGCCAGTAGTAGGGGACTAGCGGGAAAAGAGACCCAGTACTTC | CASSRGLAGKETQYF